This T cell receptor beta chain emerged from a study of PD-L1 blockade in urothelial cancer. Sample time point: peripheral blood 6 weeks after treatment start. CDR1 and CDR2 from the germline V gene are SGHRS and YFSETQ. The CDR3 contains 15 residues. Germline trimming cut 3 bases from V and 9 bases from J; bases unmatched to any gene: 10. The table came from immunoSEQ multiplex PCR; TCRdb's copy has only in-frame clones and leaves some out. The table records about 130,000 clones, around 86% of them present only once. The receptor was derived from a man aged 45 to 65 with urothelial cancer. V gene TRBV5-1 combines with J gene TRBJ2-7, with 12 bases aligning to TRBD2. The starting material was PBMCs, obtained around atezolizumab (anti-PD-L1) treatment. The CDR3 spells CASSSDWTSGKGQYF. The CDR3 bases are TGCGCCAGCAGCTCCGACTGGACTAGCGGGAAAGGGCAGTACTTC. The full variable domain, in which reference TRBV5-1 and TRBJ2-7 provide the parts outside the CDR3, is KAGVTQTPRYLIKTRGQQVTLSCSPISGHRSVSWYQQTPGQGLQFLFEYFSETQRNKGNFPGRFSGRQFSNSRSEMNVSTLELGDSALYLCASSSDWTSGKGQYFGPGTRLTVT.